The 29 T cell receptor beta chains below come from one sample, sequenced in a study of blood T cell repertoires in COVID-19. Some clones are missing from TCRdb's copy, which holds only in-frame ones; the method was immunoSEQ multiplex PCR. Of approximately 250,000 clones in the sample, roughly 88% were seen once. The sequenced sample was PBMCs or T cells enriched from blood (not recorded which). These receptors came from a woman in her forties who had been exposed to COVID-19.

The rearrangement joins TRBV10-3 to TRBJ1-2; D ambiguous. CDR1 and CDR2 (germline): ENHRY, SYGVKD. There are 13 residues in the CDR3. The germline V and J ends were trimmed by 3 bases and 0 bases, with 5 bases remaining between them. The CDR3 loop is CAISEQTNYGYTF. As DNA, the CDR3 is TGTGCCATCAGTGAACAGACTAACTATGGCTACACCTTC.

The V call is TRBV12-5, the J call TRBJ1-4; TRBD1 is a possible D gene (5 bases). The CDR3 spans 15 residues. Trimming cost V 4 bases and J 3 bases, with 12 bases left between them. In germline, CDR1 is LGHNT, CDR2 FRNRAP. The CDR3 here is CASGSPGRANEKLFF. The DNA of the CDR3 is TGTGCTAGTGGTTCCCCGGGCAGGGCTAATGAAAAACTGTTTTTT.

J is TRBJ2-4 and V is TRBV19; the D gene is possibly TRBD2 (5 bases). Looked up from germline, CDR1 is LNHDA and CDR2 is SQIVND (reference sequence). The V gene lost 5 bases and the J gene lost 6 bases, with 14 bases spanning the gap. The CDR3 consists of 14 residues. In DNA, the CDR3 is TGTGCCAGTAGTCCCAGTGCGCGGGCAAACATTCAGTACTTC. As protein: CASSPSARANIQYF.

This chain connects TRBV5-1 to TRBJ2-7, with TRBD1 matching 7 bases. The CDR3 contains 19 residues. V trimming: 0 bases; J trimming: 1 base; junction bases outside the gene matches: 16. Germline V gene sequence: CDR1 SGHRS, CDR2 YFSETQ. The CDR3 DNA is TGCGCCAGCAGCTTGGCCGGTTTCAGATTGGGACAGCCATCCTACGAGCAGTACTTC. Residues: CASSLAGFRLGQPSYEQYF.

The rearrangement links TRBV11-1 to TRBJ2-1, with 8 nucleotides matching TRBD2. Germline values: CDR1 SGHAT, CDR2 FQDESV (reference sequence). V trimming: 5 bases; J trimming: 9 bases; junction bases outside the gene matches: 9. The CDR3 sequence is 14 residues long. This CDR3 is CASSPQRERVEQFF. The CDR3 DNA follows: TGTGCCAGCAGCCCACAGCGGGAGAGGGTTGAGCAGTTCTTC.

The rearrangement joins TRBV5-1 to TRBJ1-4; weak D call: TRBD1 (5 bases). The germline CDR1 and CDR2 sequences are SGHRS and YFSETQ. The CDR3 has 14 amino acids. Trimming cost V 1 base and J 4 bases, with 8 bases left between them. The CDR3 sequence: CASSLRGINEKLFF. The CDR3 nucleotides are TGCGCCAGCAGCTTGAGGGGAATTAATGAAAAACTGTTTTTT.

The chain couples TRBV9 to TRBJ1-2; perhaps TRBD1 as D (5 bases). This CDR3 is 13 amino acids long. The germline V gene encodes CDR1 SGDLS and CDR2 YYNGEE. Trimming stripped 1 base from V and 3 bases from J, with 7 bases between. CDR3 in amino acids: CASSVQGDYGYTF. CDR3 coding DNA: TGTGCCAGCAGCGTACAGGGTGACTATGGCTACACCTTC.

This clone was picked up a small number of times. This chain links TRBV7-2 with TRBJ1-6; D call uncertain. Germline CDR1 and CDR2: SGHTA and FQGNSA. This CDR3 has 13 residues. V was shortened by 4 bases and J by 8 bases, with 9 bases between the two germline ends. Here the CDR3 reads CASSSIPDSPLHF. The CDR3 DNA reads as TGTGCCAGCAGCTCCATTCCGGATTCACCCCTCCACTTT. The full variable domain, with the rest looked up from reference TRBV7-2 and TRBJ1-6, is GAGVSQSPSNKVTEKGKDVELRCDPISGHTALYWYRQSLGQGLEFLIYFQGNSAPDKSGLPSDRFSAERTGGSVSTLTIQRTQQEDSAVYLCASSSIPDSPLHFGNGTRLTVT.

The gene calls are TRBV12-3 or TRBV12-4 and TRBJ2-5, with 9 bases aligning to TRBD2. The CDR3 loop spans 13 amino acids. The trim removed 8 bases at V and 1 base at J, leaving 2 bases unmatched. The CDR3 DNA is TGTGCCAGCGTGACTAGCGGCCAAGAGACCCAGTACTTC. Protein sequence: CASVTSGQETQYF.

The chain employs TRBV6-5 and TRBJ1-2; the D gene is possibly TRBD1 (6 bases). The V gene's germline CDR1 is MNHEY and CDR2 SVGAGI. The ends were cut back, 6 bases at V and 0 bases at J, with 14 bases in the middle. The CDR3 is made up of 15 amino acids. CDR3: CASRQGPAPNYGYTF. CDR3 in DNA: TGTGCCAGCAGACAGGGACCGGCCCCTAACTATGGCTACACCTTC.

This chain connects TRBV18 to TRBJ1-1; 9 bases fit TRBD1. This CDR3 contains 14 residues. The germline V gene encodes CDR1 KGHSH and CDR2 LQKENI. With 3 bases clipped from V and 3 bases from J, the junction kept 2 bases outside the gene matches. The CDR3 region is CASSPWTGDTEAFF. The CDR3 DNA is TGTGCCAGCTCACCTTGGACAGGGGACACTGAAGCTTTCTTT.

This chain connects TRBV27 to TRBJ1-1, with 9 bases identical to TRBD1. Trimming removed 3 bases from V and 6 bases from J; junction bases left unmatched: 11. Germline V gene data show CDR1 as MNHEY and CDR2 as SMNVEV (reference sequence). This CDR3 spans 16 amino acids. For the CDR3, the DNA is TGTGCCAGCAGTTTCCTTCCGGGACAGGGACGTGCTGAAGCTTTCTTT. Its translation is CASSFLPGQGRAEAFF.

Here the CDR3 reads CASSKAPGRGPDTQYF. The CDR3 coding sequence is TGTGCCAGCAGCAAGGCCCCGGGAAGGGGGCCAGATACGCAGTATTTT. The chain links TRBV7-2 to TRBJ2-3; 7 nucleotides agree with TRBD1. Germline loops: CDR1 SGHTA, CDR2 FQGNSA. The V gene end was trimmed by 5 bases and the J gene end by 4 bases; junction bases not matched to a gene: 12. The CDR3 loop spans 16 amino acids.

The chain is built from TRBV19 and TRBJ1-6; D might be TRBD1 (6 bases). Germline lookup yields CDR1 LNHDA and CDR2 SQIVND (reference sequence). Trimming shortened V by 1 base and J by 8 bases, and 9 bases separated the two germline ends. The CDR3 extends over 14 amino acids. The CDR3 protein is CASSIGQGHSPLHF. In DNA, the CDR3 is TGTGCCAGTAGTATAGGCCAGGGGCATTCACCCCTCCACTTT.

V usage is TRBV9 and J usage is TRBJ2-7; D is possibly TRBD1 (6 bases). This CDR3 spans 16 amino acids. Germline values: CDR1 SGDLS, CDR2 YYNGEE. V was trimmed by 0 bases and J by 0 bases, leaving 13 bases between them. CDR3 coding DNA: TGTGCCAGCAGCGTAGTTCAGGGGTACCTCTCCTACGAGCAGTACTTC. Its protein is CASSVVQGYLSYEQYF.

J is TRBJ2-1 and V is TRBV27, with D possibly being TRBD2 (5 bases). This CDR3 has 14 amino acids. V was pared by 6 bases and J by 6 bases, with 15 bases between. From germline, CDR1 is MNHEY and CDR2 SMNVEV (reference sequence). The CDR3: CASSGLGRRNEQFF. In DNA form, the CDR3 reads TGTGCCAGCAGCGGACTCGGTCGGCGCAATGAGCAGTTCTTC.

The chain couples TRBV7-8 to TRBJ2-7, with 11 bases lining up with TRBD2. Germline assignment: CDR1 SGHVS and CDR2 FQNEAQ. Germline trimming cut 5 bases from V and 5 bases from J; bases unmatched to any gene: 5. CDR3 length: 14 amino acids. This chain's CDR3 is CASSAASGGNEQYV. The CDR3 nucleotides are TGTGCCAGCAGCGCCGCTAGCGGGGGGAACGAGCAGTACGTC.

The chain carries TRBV28 and TRBJ1-6, with 7 bases lining up with TRBD1. The CDR3 extends over 15 amino acids. Trimming took 10 bases from V and 8 from J; bases not matched to a gene: 14. Per the germline V gene, CDR1 is MDHEN and CDR2 is SYDVKM. CDR3: CATLRLGGVYSPLHF. The CDR3 region has the DNA TGTGCCACCCTACGGCTAGGGGGCGTGTATTCACCCCTCCACTTT.

This rearrangement joins TRBV7-2 to TRBJ1-3; D gene unclear. Trimming took 1 base from V and 4 from J, leaving 5 bases between them. CDR1 is SGHTA, CDR2 FQGNSA, per germline. The CDR3 is 13 amino acids. CDR3 region: CASSLGAGNTIYF. CDR3 bases: TGTGCCAGCAGCTTAGGGGCAGGAAACACCATATATTTT.

The chain combines TRBV19 with TRBJ1-2; 7 bases are a match to TRBD1. The CDR3 loop spans 15 amino acids. V trimming: 5 bases; J trimming: 1 base; junction bases outside the gene matches: 7. Germline V gene data show CDR1 as LNHDA and CDR2 as SQIVND (reference sequence). CDR3 in amino acids: CASSVARDSNYGYTF. As DNA, the CDR3 is TGTGCCAGTAGTGTCGCCCGGGACAGTAACTATGGCTACACCTTC. The whole variable domain, remainder taken from reference TRBV19 and TRBJ1-2, is DGGITQSPKYLFRKEGQNVTLSCEQNLNHDAMYWYRQDPGQGLRLIYYSQIVNDFQKGDIAEGYSVSREKKESFPLTVTSAQKNPTAFYLCASSVARDSNYGYTFGSGTRLTVV.

In its sample, this clone was seen once. The rearrangement uses TRBV9 and TRBJ2-3, with TRBD2 matching over 8 bases. J gave up 2 bases and V 0 bases, and 8 bases lay outside the gene matches. Germline assignment: CDR1 SGDLS and CDR2 YYNGEE. CDR3 length: 17 residues. The CDR3 spells CASSVVSGGMNTDTQYF. DNA of the CDR3: TGTGCCAGCAGCGTAGTAAGCGGGGGTATGAACACAGATACGCAGTATTTT.

The chain recombines TRBV7-2 with TRBJ1-5; 8 bases are shared with TRBD1. V gave up 1 base and J gave up 3 bases; unmatched junction bases: 8. Germline loops: CDR1 SGHTA, CDR2 FQGNSA. This CDR3 contains 17 residues. In nucleotides, the CDR3 is TGTGCCAGCAGCTTAGGGCCCGGACAGGGTATCAATCAGCCCCAGCATTTT. Residues: CASSLGPGQGINQPQHF.

The chain is built from TRBV7-9 and TRBJ2-1, with TRBD2 matching 10 bases. The CDR3 contains 15 residues. CDR1 and CDR2 from the germline V gene are SEHNR and FQNEAQ (reference sequence). Trimming cost V 1 base and J 7 bases; bases outside gene matches: 4. DNA of the CDR3: TGTGCCAGCAGCTTAGGGGCTAGCGGGGGTAATGAGCAGTTCTTC. The encoded protein is CASSLGASGGNEQFF.

This clone was observed once. V is TRBV18 and J is TRBJ2-2; 8 positions match TRBD1. The CDR3 totals 15 residues. After removal of 3 bases from V and 9 bases from J, the junction contained 9 bases not matched to a gene. CDR1 is KGHSH, CDR2 LQKENI, per germline. The CDR3 DNA is TGTGCCAGCTCACCTGGGGGACAGGAGCACTGGGAGCTGTTTTTT. Translating it yields CASSPGGQEHWELFF.

The chain has TRBV7-3 and TRBJ1-1; D not resolved. CDR3 length equals 14 residues. Between the trimmed V and J ends, which lost 2 bases and 3 bases, there was a span of 10 bases. CDR1 SGHTA and CDR2 FQGTGA come from the germline V gene. In DNA form, the CDR3 reads TGTGCCAGCAGCTTACAGAGGGCGGACACTGAAGCTTTCTTT. It specifies CASSLQRADTEAFF.

This clone was counted only a few times. As DNA, the CDR3 is TGTGCCAGCAGCTTTTCGGCCGGGACAGGGGAGGAAGCTTTCTTT. Its protein is CASSFSAGTGEEAFF. The rearrangement links TRBV7-2 to TRBJ1-1; 10 bases match TRBD1. Germline CDR1 SGHTA, CDR2 FQGNSA. This CDR3 contains 15 residues. After removal of 3 bases from V and 8 bases from J, the junction contained 9 bases not matched to a gene.

The chain combines TRBV19 with TRBJ1-5, with D possibly being TRBD1 (6 bases). V was clipped by 7 bases and J by 2 bases, with 21 bases between them. The CDR3 runs 17 residues. Germline CDR1 and CDR2: LNHDA and SQIVND (reference sequence). The chain's CDR3 is CASKVRTARVGNQPQHF. The CDR3 region has the DNA TGTGCCAGTAAGGTCCGGACAGCCCGAGTGGGCAATCAGCCCCAGCATTTT.

This chain connects TRBV19 to TRBJ1-2; a weak D match, TRBD1 (6 bases). Germline values: CDR1 LNHDA, CDR2 SQIVND (reference sequence). Between the trimmed V and J ends, which lost 6 bases and 6 bases, there was a span of 17 bases. The CDR3 runs 14 residues. The CDR3 region is CASRLQGDSHGYTF. CDR3 in DNA: TGTGCCAGTAGACTACAGGGAGATTCTCATGGCTACACCTTC.

This clone was picked up one time. The CDR3 nucleotides are TGTGCCAGTAGTATAGCAGGTGAAGCTTTCTTT. Protein: CASSIAGEAFF. The V gene is TRBV19, the J gene TRBJ1-1; no clear D. The germline V gene has CDR1 LNHDA and CDR2 SQIVND (reference sequence). The ends were cut back, 1 base at V and 7 bases at J, with 4 bases in the middle. The CDR3 is made up of 11 amino acids.